This paragraph reports one TCR beta chain. The antigen remains undetermined. These data originate in a study of T cell responses to AZD1222 COVID-19 vaccine. Profiling relied on immunoSEQ multiplex PCR, and the TCRdb table lists in-frame clones only, not all of them. The repertoire holds some 150,000 clones, with roughly 86% as singletons. CDR3 size: 14 residues. V lost 4 bases and J lost 5; bases outside the gene matches: 2. The germline gives CDR1 SGHRS, CDR2 YFSETQ. Study-wide findings and caveats: Reports say nearly half of spike-specific TCRs go after unmutated variant regions. The donor group comprised mostly white British people and more females; the analysis possibly underestimated clonal diversity. Two AZD1222 doses significantly raised spike-specific TCR breadth and depth over controls. Spike-spanning, vaccine-associated CD4 TCRs were dominant at 160-218 and 743-854.

The specimen comprised peripheral blood, sampled 28 days after the second dose of the MenACWY control vaccine. This chain links TRBV5-1 with TRBJ1-4; the match to TRBD1 covers 10 bases. The sequence was collected from an adult who received the MenACWY meningococcal vaccine as a control. For the CDR3, the DNA is TGCGCCAGCAGCACGGACAGGGGGAATGAAAAACTGTTTTTT. Its protein product is CASSTDRGNEKLFF.